Below, 15 T cell receptor beta chains from the same sample are listed, as sequenced in a study of blood T cells in healthy people across ages. A second PCR of 7 to 11 cycles used a sample-barcoded 5' primer and a J-beta primer mix. TCRdb itself ran the 5' RACE reads through MiXCR, one entry per CDR3 protein. The repertoire holds 700,000 to 1,000,000 distinct CDR3 sequences, with approximately 44% as singletons. Material: blood. The receptors were sampled from a man aged 55 to 70 in good health.

The chain employs TRBV4-1 and TRBJ1-1, with a weak D call TRBD1 (5 bases). V lost 1 base and J 0 bases, leaving 9 bases between the germline ends. Germline CDR1 and CDR2: MGHRA and YSYEKL. CDR3 size: 15 residues. Written as DNA, the CDR3 is TGCGCCAGCAGCCAAGCACAGGTATTGAACACTGAAGCTTTCTTT. Residues: CASSQAQVLNTEAFF.

V is TRBV29-1 and J is TRBJ1-1; 9 bases are shared with TRBD1. CDR1 and CDR2 (germline): SQVTM, ANQGSEA. V shed 1 base and J 5 bases; nucleotides not matched to a gene: 2. The CDR3 consists of 13 residues. The DNA for the CDR3 is TGCAGCGTTGAAGGCGGACAGGGGACTGAAGCTTTCTTT. Translating it yields CSVEGGQGTEAFF.

V usage is TRBV12-3 or TRBV12-4 and J usage is TRBJ2-5; the match to TRBD2 covers 8 bases. The CDR3 is 15 amino acids. The V and J ends lost 5 bases and 11 bases, in that order; junction bases with no gene match: 16. In DNA form, the CDR3 reads TGTGCCAGCAGTGGACAAGCGGGGGTATACAATGAGCAGTACTTC. Translated: CASSGQAGVYNEQYF.

The rearrangement links TRBV20-1 to TRBJ1-5; unclear D gene. This CDR3 has 17 residues. Germline V gene data show CDR1 as DFQATT and CDR2 as SNEGSKA (reference sequence). With 1 base removed from V and 0 bases from J, the gap between germline ends came to 16 bases. Written as DNA, the CDR3 is TGCAGTGCTAGAGGGGTCGCAGAAAGAAATAGCAATCAGCCCCAGCATTTT. It specifies CSARGVAERNSNQPQHF.

V is TRBV5-1 and J is TRBJ2-5; D possibly corresponds to TRBD1 (6 bases). Germline V gene lookup returns CDR1 SGHRS and CDR2 YFSETQ. This CDR3 has 14 amino acids. The V end lost 4 bases, the J end lost 1 base, and 11 bases lay between the germline ends. Written as DNA, the CDR3 is TGCGCCAGCAGCGGAACAGGGACCCAAGAGACCCAGTACTTC. Amino acids: CASSGTGTQETQYF.

In DNA, the CDR3 is TGTGCCACCCTGGGCGGGGTGCGCACAGATACGCAGTATTTT. Translated, it gives CATLGGVRTDTQYF. V usage is TRBV10-3 and J usage is TRBJ2-3, with D perhaps matching TRBD2 (6 bases). Trimming removed 10 bases at V and 1 base at J, with 15 bases between. CDR1 and CDR2 from the germline V gene are ENHRY and SYGVKD. The CDR3 has 14 residues.

The V and J genes are TRBV15 and TRBJ2-7; D is uncertain. Germline CDR1 is LNHNV and CDR2 is YYDKDF (reference sequence). Trimming left V 3 bases short and J 4 bases short, with 7 bases between. The CDR3 runs 12 residues. The CDR3 bases are TGTGCCACCAGCAGGGGCCGGTACGAGCAGTACTTC. Translation gives CATSRGRYEQYF. Full variable domain (remainder filled in from reference TRBV15 and TRBJ2-7): DAMVIQNPRYQVTQFGKPVTLSCSQTLNHNVMYWYQQKSSQAPKLLFHYYDKDFNNEADTPDNFQSRRPNTSFCFLDIRSPGLGDTAMYLCATSRGRYEQYFGPGTRLTVT.

This clonotype was found a few times. The chain uses TRBV12-3 or TRBV12-4 and TRBJ2-1, with 12 bases aligning to TRBD2. V was pared by 2 bases and J by 9 bases, with 8 bases of the junction left unmatched. The CDR3 loop spans 16 amino acids. The CDR3 spells CASSLSASGGAIEQFF. The CDR3 DNA reads as TGTGCCAGCAGTTTAAGTGCTAGCGGGGGGGCGATTGAGCAGTTCTTC.

This clonotype appeared once. The genes are TRBV7-9 and TRBJ1-1; TRBD1 matches 7 bases. The CDR3 runs to 16 residues. Germline V gives CDR1 SEHNR, CDR2 FQNEAQ (reference sequence). The V gene end was trimmed by 5 bases and the J gene end by 0 bases; junction bases not matched to a gene: 9. The CDR3 spells CASSPPGQRLNTEAFF. The CDR3 coding sequence is TGTGCCAGCAGCCCCCCGGGACAGAGATTGAACACTGAAGCTTTCTTT.

This clonotype was observed once. The chain is built from TRBV9 and TRBJ1-1; D is unresolved. V dropped 3 bases and J dropped 3 bases, with 12 bases sitting between them. Germline V CDR1 and CDR2: SGDLS, YYNGEE. This CDR3 has 14 amino acids. The CDR3 loop is CASSGGAWDTEAFF. As DNA, the CDR3 is TGTGCCAGCAGCGGGGGAGCTTGGGACACTGAAGCTTTCTTT.

DNA of the CDR3: TGCAGTGCTACCGAGCGGGGCACAGATACGCAGTATTTT. This codes for CSATERGTDTQYF. This rearrangement joins TRBV20-1 to TRBJ2-3, with D possibly matching TRBD2 (6 bases). V was pared by 4 bases and J by 1 base, with 9 bases between. Germline V lookup: CDR1 DFQATT, CDR2 SNEGSKA (reference sequence). The CDR3 spans 13 residues.

Note on this clonotype: The CDR3 end shows no conserved phenylalanine or tryptophan, and so a read error is likely. The rearrangement links TRBV11-2 to TRBJ2-6; D gene ambiguous. Germline V gives CDR1 SGHAT, CDR2 FQNNGV. This CDR3 is 10 amino acids long. V lost 5 bases and J 10 bases, leaving 3 bases between the germline ends. The CDR3 spells CASSANVLTL. For the CDR3, the DNA is TGTGCCAGCAGCGCTAACGTCCTGACTCTC.

The rearrangement joins TRBV7-8 to TRBJ1-2, with a tentative D call TRBD1 (6 bases). Germline loops: CDR1 SGHVS, CDR2 FQNEAQ. The V end was cut by 5 bases, the J end by 1 base, with 11 bases between. The CDR3 is made up of 14 amino acids. CDR3 in amino acids: CASSPDRYNYGYTF. The CDR3 DNA follows: TGTGCCAGCAGCCCGGACAGATATAACTATGGCTACACCTTC. The complete variable domain, with remaining parts taken from reference TRBV7-8 and TRBJ1-2, reads GAGVSQSPRYKVAKRGQDVALRCDPISGHVSLFWYQQALGQGPEFLTYFQNEAQLDKSGLPSDRFFAERPEGSVSTLKIQRTQQEDSAVYLCASSPDRYNYGYTFGSGTRLTVV.

The chain carries TRBV6-6 and TRBJ1-5, with D possibly TRBD1 on 5 matching bases. The CDR3 length is 13 residues. The germline CDR1 and CDR2 sequences are MNHNY and SVGAGI (reference sequence). Trimming removed 3 bases from V and 7 bases from J, with 10 bases in between. The CDR3 coding sequence is TGTGCCAGCAGTTATTCGGGGGAACAGCCCCAGCATTTT. Protein product: CASSYSGEQPQHF.

Only a few counts were recorded for this clonotype. The chain combines TRBV4-3 with TRBJ2-1, with D possibly being TRBD1 (5 bases). Trimming removed 0 bases at V and 7 bases at J, with 13 bases between. This CDR3 region has 15 residues. The germline V gene encodes CDR1 LGHNA and CDR2 YSLEER. The CDR3 loop is CASSQELAGINEQFF. The CDR3 DNA reads TGCGCCAGCAGCCAAGAACTGGCAGGGATAAATGAGCAGTTCTTC.